This TCR beta chain appears in the sequencing data of a study of neurological immune-mediated disorders. Every sequencing run gave over 200 million TCR-beta sequences, taken from 15-18 subjects. Using its own MiXCR run on the 5' RACE reads, TCRdb lists one record per CDR3 protein. Of approximately 65,000 distinct CDR3 sequences in the sample, approximately 4.2% were seen once. The CDR3 extends over 17 amino acids. Trimming took 5 bases from V and 0 from J, leaving 16 bases between them. CDR1 is SGHVS and CDR2 is FNYEAQ in the germline V gene. Regarding this clonotype: Its target is not known.

General study findings and limits: The multiple sclerosis repertoire cluster was not associated with any clinical or MRI feature, with the authors stating that larger cohorts are needed.

The sequence was obtained from a man aged 50 or older with multiple sclerosis. The genes are TRBV7-6 and TRBJ2-2; D perhaps matches TRBD2 (6 bases). The sample consisted of PBMCs. CDR3 nucleotide sequence: TGTGCCAGCAGCAGCCGCGGGGCTTATACGAACACCGGGGAGCTGTTTTTT. Translated, it gives CASSSRGAYTNTGELFF.